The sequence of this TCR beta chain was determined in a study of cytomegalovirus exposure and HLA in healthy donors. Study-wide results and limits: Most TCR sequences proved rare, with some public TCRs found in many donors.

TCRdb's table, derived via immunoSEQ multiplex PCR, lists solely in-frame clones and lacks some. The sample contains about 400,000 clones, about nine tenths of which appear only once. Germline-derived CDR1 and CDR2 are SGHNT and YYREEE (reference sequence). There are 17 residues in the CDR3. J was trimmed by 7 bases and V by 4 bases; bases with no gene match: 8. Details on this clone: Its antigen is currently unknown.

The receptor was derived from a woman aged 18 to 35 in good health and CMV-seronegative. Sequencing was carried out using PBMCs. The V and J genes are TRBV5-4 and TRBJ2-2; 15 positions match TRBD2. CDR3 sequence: CASSPGLAGGRGGELFF. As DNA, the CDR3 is TGTGCCAGCAGCCCCGGACTAGCGGGGGGGCGGGGCGGGGAGCTGTTTTTT.